One sample yielded the 10 T cell receptor beta chains listed below, sequenced in a study of T cell responses to AZD1222 COVID-19 vaccine. Measured with immunoSEQ multiplex PCR; TCRdb has only the in-frame clones, and not every one. In the table there are some 140,000 clones, approximately 87% of which are singletons. The material was peripheral blood, obtained on day 0 of MenACWY control vaccination. Receptors were obtained from an adult in good health.

This clone was observed a handful of times. The chain carries TRBV6-5 and TRBJ2-3; TRBD2 might be the D (6 bases). The V and J ends lost 7 bases and 7 bases respectively, with 21 bases between them. The germline gives CDR1 MNHEY, CDR2 SVGAGI. The CDR3 has 15 amino acids. The CDR3 region has the DNA TGTGCCAGCACCCCTAGCGAGTCGGGGGACTATACGCAGTATTTT. This translates into CASTPSESGDYTQYF.

This clone has more than one count but fewer than ten. The CDR3 loop is CASSVGQEYTGELFF. Written as DNA, the CDR3 is TGTGCCAGCAGCGTGGGACAGGAGTACACCGGGGAGCTGTTTTTT. The rearrangement uses TRBV7-6 and TRBJ2-2; 8 nucleotides line up with TRBD1. The ends lost 5 bases at V and 3 bases at J; junction bases unmatched: 5. This CDR3 spans 15 amino acids. Germline values: CDR1 SGHVS, CDR2 FNYEAQ. Full variable domain (rest looked up from reference TRBV7-6 and TRBJ2-2): GAGVSQSPRYKVTKRGQDVALRCDPISGHVSLYWYRQALGQGPEFLTYFNYEAQQDKSGLPNDRFSAERPEGSISTLTIQRTEQRDSAMYRCASSVGQEYTGELFFGEGSRLTVL.

The chain uses TRBV9 and TRBJ1-4; a weak D match, TRBD1 (5 bases). Germline CDR1 reads SGDLS; CDR2 reads YYNGEE. V was shortened by 6 bases and J by 8 bases, with 17 bases between the two germline ends. The CDR3 spans 14 residues. CDR3 sequence: CASTLGATEEKLFF. Written as DNA, the CDR3 is TGTGCCAGCACCCTTGGGGCAACAGAGGAAAAACTGTTTTTT.

The V gene is TRBV11-1, the J gene TRBJ1-2; D is unclear. In germline, CDR1 is SGHAT, CDR2 FQDESV (reference sequence). This CDR3 contains 14 residues. V shed 5 bases and J shed 6 bases, with 16 bases lying between them. CDR3 sequence: CASSPGPNGDGYTF. The DNA for the CDR3 is TGTGCCAGCAGCCCGGGCCCTAATGGAGATGGCTACACCTTC.

V usage is TRBV3-1 (or the pseudogene TRBV3-2) and J usage is TRBJ2-2; no firm D call. Germline values: CDR1 LGHDT, CDR2 YNNKEL (reference sequence). Trimming took off 1 base at V and 1 base at J, with 7 bases between the two ends. This CDR3 contains 15 residues. CDR3 protein: CASSQGDRNTGELFF. The CDR3 nucleotides are TGTGCCAGCAGCCAAGGTGACCGGAACACCGGGGAGCTGTTTTTT.

In nucleotides, the CDR3 is TGCGCCAGCAGCCAAGTCATCAATAGCGCGGCCGGGGGTGAGCAGTTCTTC. This gives the protein CASSQVINSAAGGEQFF. The chain employs TRBV4-1 and TRBJ2-1, with a possible D match to TRBD2 (6 bases). The CDR3 sequence is 17 residues long. The germline V gene has CDR1 MGHRA and CDR2 YSYEKL. V dropped 1 base and J dropped 9 bases, with 22 bases sitting between them.

This clone was observed a single time. This chain connects TRBV28 to TRBJ1-2; D may be TRBD1 (5 bases). The V gene lost 4 bases and the J gene lost 4 bases, with 16 bases spanning the gap. The germline V gene has CDR1 MDHEN and CDR2 SYDVKM. CDR3 length: 15 residues. The CDR3 DNA reads as TGTGCCAGCAGTTCACCAACGGGACGGATCTATGGCTACACCTTC. Translating it yields CASSSPTGRIYGYTF.

This clone was seen once. The chain is built from TRBV6-5 and TRBJ2-3; D is uncertain. The germline CDR1 and CDR2 sequences are MNHEY and SVGAGI. CDR3 size: 15 residues. The ends were cut back, 7 bases at V and 0 bases at J, with 14 bases in the middle. DNA for the CDR3: TGTGCCAGCACTGCCGACCGTACTAGCACAGATACGCAGTATTTT. Translation gives CASTADRTSTDTQYF.

The V call is TRBV30, the J call TRBJ1-1; D gene unclear. V was shortened by 4 bases and J by 8 bases, with 17 bases between the two germline ends. The CDR3 spans 13 residues. Germline V CDR1 and CDR2: GTSNPN, SVGIG (reference sequence). CDR3 region: CAWTSWVFSEAFF. The CDR3 DNA reads as TGTGCCTGGACCTCCTGGGTCTTTTCCGAAGCTTTCTTT.

V gene TRBV7-3 combines with J gene TRBJ2-1; 12 bases are a match to TRBD2. Germline V CDR1 and CDR2: SGHTA, FQGTGA. V trimming: 0 bases; J trimming: 9 bases; junction bases outside the gene matches: 9. The CDR3 consists of 17 residues. In DNA, the CDR3 is TGTGCCAGCAGCTTAACAGGACTAGCGGGAAATGGGGTTGAGCAGTTCTTC. Amino acids: CASSLTGLAGNGVEQFF.